A single sample is the source of the 13 T cell receptor beta chains below, sequenced in a study of PD-1 blockade in classical Hodgkin lymphoma. Only in-frame clones appear in the TCRdb table, and some are missing; sequencing was by immunoSEQ multiplex PCR. The table shows 15,000 to 20,000 clones, with 83% occurring only once. Time point in this sample: cycle 4 day 1 (C4D1), after less than seven weeks of nivolumab. Autologous stem cell transplantation was followed by relapse in every patient, and brentuximab vedotin exposure varied. The source material was peripheral blood mononuclear cells (PBMCs), sampled before the fourth cycle of nivolumab. The receptors come from a human donor with classical Hodgkin lymphoma.

This clone came up once. Different DNA sequences within this sample yield the same CDR3. CDR3 sequence reads: CASSLDRGLTNEKLFF. CDR3 in DNA: TGTGCCAGCAGCCTGGACAGGGGGCTTACTAATGAAAAACTGTTTTTT. The V call is TRBV7-9, the J call TRBJ1-4, with TRBD1 matching over 11 bases. With 5 bases clipped from V and 2 bases from J, the junction kept 4 bases outside the gene matches. CDR1 is SEHNR and CDR2 is FQNEAQ in the germline V gene (reference sequence). CDR3 length: 16 amino acids. The full variable domain, its missing parts supplied by reference TRBV7-9 and TRBJ1-4, is DTGVSQNPRHKITKRGQNVTFRCDPISEHNRLYWYRQTLGQGPEFLTYFQNEAQLEKSRLLSDRFSAERPKGSFSTLEIQRTEQGDSAMYLCASSLDRGLTNEKLFFGSGTQLSVL.

This rearrangement joins TRBV5-6 to TRBJ1-5, with D perhaps TRBD1 (5 bases). The germline V gene encodes CDR1 SGHDT and CDR2 YYEEEE. The V end lost 4 bases, the J end lost 3 bases, and 17 bases lay between the germline ends. The length of the CDR3 is 16 residues. CDR3 in DNA: TGTGCCAGCAGCCCTGATATTGGCAGGGACAATCAGCCCCAGCATTTT. Amino acids: CASSPDIGRDNQPQHF.

The chain recombines TRBV5-1 with TRBJ2-2; no definite D call. This CDR3 comprises 12 residues. Trimming cost V 5 bases and J 6 bases, with 8 bases left between them. Germline loops: CDR1 SGHRS, CDR2 YFSETQ. The CDR3 DNA sequence: TGCGCCAGCAGTCTGAGTCCCGGGGAGCTGTTTTTT. It encodes CASSLSPGELFF. Full variable domain (outside the CDR3, taken from reference TRBV5-1 and TRBJ2-2): KAGVTQTPRYLIKTRGQQVTLSCSPISGHRSVSWYQQTPGQGLQFLFEYFSETQRNKGNFPGRFSGRQFSNSRSEMNVSTLELGDSALYLCASSLSPGELFFGEGSRLTVL.

The J gene is TRBJ2-7, the V gene TRBV7-8; maybe TRBD1 (5 bases). CDR3 length: 14 amino acids. Between the trimmed V and J ends, which lost 5 bases and 5 bases, there was a span of 16 bases. The germline gives CDR1 SGHVS, CDR2 FQNEAQ. The CDR3 coding sequence is TGTGCCAGCAGCAACCGGAGACAGACCCACGAGCAGTACTTC. It encodes CASSNRRQTHEQYF.

The rearrangement joins TRBV27 to TRBJ2-6; TRBD1 agrees at 8 bases. Germline lookup yields CDR1 MNHEY and CDR2 SMNVEV (reference sequence). The trim removed 7 bases at V and 1 base at J, leaving 3 bases unmatched. The CDR3 runs to 15 residues. The CDR3 loop is CASTRQGSGANVLTF. In nucleotides, the CDR3 is TGTGCCAGCACCCGACAGGGGTCTGGGGCCAACGTCCTGACTTTC.

The rearrangement links TRBV7-2 to TRBJ2-3; D ambiguous. Germline-derived CDR1 and CDR2 are SGHTA and FQGNSA. The V gene lost 5 bases and the J gene lost 0 bases, with 18 bases spanning the gap. CDR3 length: 17 residues. Here the CDR3 DNA reads TGTGCCAGCAGCCTGCGCTGGCAGTGGTTTAGCACAGATACGCAGTATTTT. It codes for CASSLRWQWFSTDTQYF.

The rearrangement links TRBV4-3 to TRBJ1-2; D gene ambiguous. This CDR3 is built from 16 residues. The V end was cut by 1 base, the J end by 3 bases, with 15 bases between. CDR1 and CDR2 (germline): LGHNA, YSLEER. Here the CDR3 reads CASSQGVKWADYGYTF. The CDR3 DNA is TGCGCCAGCAGCCAAGGTGTCAAATGGGCGGACTATGGCTACACCTTC.

The rearrangement links TRBV7-2 to TRBJ2-7; D is undetermined. CDR3 length equals 12 residues. With 0 bases removed from V and 3 bases from J, the gap between germline ends came to 3 bases. Germline assignment: CDR1 SGHTA and CDR2 FQGNSA. CDR3 in DNA: TGTGCCAGCAGCTTAGCGCGCTACGAGCAGTACTTC. It specifies CASSLARYEQYF.

The chain combines TRBV5-6 with TRBJ1-1; 8 bases fit TRBD1. Germline CDR1 is SGHDT and CDR2 is YYEEEE. V lost 0 bases and J lost 11; bases outside the gene matches: 9. The CDR3 is 14 residues long. The CDR3 reads CASSLAAGTGVAFF. The CDR3 DNA reads as TGTGCCAGCAGCTTGGCGGCCGGGACAGGTGTCGCTTTCTTT. Full variable domain (rest looked up from reference TRBV5-6 and TRBJ1-1): DAGVTQSPTHLIKTRGQQVTLRCSPKSGHDTVSWYQQALGQGPQFIFQYYEEEERQRGNFPDRFSGHQFPNYSSELNVNALLLGDSALYLCASSLAAGTGVAFFGQGTRLTVV.

The rearrangement joins TRBV5-1 to TRBJ1-3; no clear D. V was clipped by 4 bases and J by 0 bases, with 11 bases between them. The CDR3 has 15 residues. Germline V gives CDR1 SGHRS, CDR2 YFSETQ. CDR3 nucleotides: TGCGCCAGCAGCCTGACCGGGATCTCTGGAAACACCATATATTTT. It translates to CASSLTGISGNTIYF. The whole variable domain, filled in from reference TRBV5-1 and TRBJ1-3, reads KAGVTQTPRYLIKTRGQQVTLSCSPISGHRSVSWYQQTPGQGLQFLFEYFSETQRNKGNFPGRFSGRQFSNSRSEMNVSTLELGDSALYLCASSLTGISGNTIYFGEGSWLTVV.

The chain links TRBV6-1 to TRBJ1-1, with TRBD1 as a possible D gene (5 bases). CDR3 length: 11 residues. Germline lookup yields CDR1 MNHNS and CDR2 SASEGT. V dropped 11 bases and J dropped 5 bases, with 12 bases sitting between them. The CDR3 protein is CAAWGDTEAFF. As DNA, the CDR3 is TGTGCCGCGTGGGGGGATACTGAAGCTTTCTTT.

This clone was counted between two and nine times. The CDR3 is CASSQWGIELMNTEAFF. The CDR3 DNA reads TGTGCCAGCAGCCAATGGGGTATCGAGCTTATGAACACTGAAGCTTTCTTT. This rearrangement joins TRBV14 to TRBJ1-1; D call uncertain. CDR3 length: 17 amino acids. Trimming removed 2 bases from V and 0 bases from J, with 16 bases in between. Germline-derived CDR1 and CDR2 are SGHDN and FVKESK.

The CDR3 loop is CASRRLIPPPYEQYF. The CDR3 DNA follows: TGTGCCAGCAGGAGGCTCATCCCCCCCCCGTACGAGCAGTACTTC. The J gene is TRBJ2-7, the V gene TRBV27, with D uncertain. Trimming removed 6 bases from V and 4 bases from J, with 19 bases in between. This CDR3 contains 15 residues. The germline V gene has CDR1 MNHEY and CDR2 SMNVEV (reference sequence).